A single sample is the source of the 30 T cell receptor beta chains below, sequenced in a study of regulatory T cells in long-lasting Graves disease. Construction of TCR beta libraries relied on iRepertoire HTBI primers and on Arm-PCR targeting CDR3 regions. One entry per CDR3 protein, called by TCRdb with MiXCR from the multiplex PCR reads. Here the sample spans roughly 400,000 distinct CDR3 sequences, around 21% being singletons. The time point denotes: persistent/refractory GD, antithyroid drugs over 5 years with positive TRAb. RNA isolated from PBMCs was used to make the TCR library. The source was peripheral blood mononuclear cells (PBMCs), collected when the disease was refractory, from a patient treated with antithyroid drugs. The receptors were gathered from a female donor with Graves disease.

This clonotype has a count of ten or more. The V call is TRBV28, the J call TRBJ2-7; D not certain. CDR3 length: 14 residues. CDR1 MDHEN and CDR2 SYDVKM come from the germline V gene. The germline V and J ends were trimmed by 8 bases and 6 bases, with 20 bases remaining between them. Here the CDR3 DNA reads TGTGCCAGCTGTGGTGGGTCCGGTTTGCTCGAGCAGTACTTC. Translating gives CASCGGSGLLEQYF.

To note about this clonotype: This may come from a read error, since a much larger clone is one base off. Here the CDR3 DNA reads TGTGCCAGCAGCTTATTAGCGGGAGGTTCCTACGTGCAGTACTTC. Its protein product is CASSLLAGGSYVQYF. The J gene is TRBJ2-7, the V gene TRBV7-3; TRBD2 agrees at 10 bases. Per germline, CDR1 SGHTA and CDR2 FQGTGA. This CDR3 contains 15 residues.

Comment on this clonotype: The junction shows a germline mismatch at one end, possibly a read error. For the CDR3, the DNA is TGTACCATCAGTGAGCAGACAGGAGAGGATGGCTACACCTTC. As protein: CTISEQTGEDGYTF. The chain combines TRBV10-3 with TRBJ1-2; weak D call: TRBD1 (6 bases). The germline gives CDR1 ENHRY, CDR2 SYGVKD. This CDR3 spans 14 amino acids.

Many counts were recorded for this clonotype. The CDR3 here is CAISDSGGNTEAFF. The CDR3 bases are TGTGCCATCAGTGACTCAGGGGGGAACACTGAAGCTTTCTTT. The rearrangement joins TRBV10-3 to TRBJ1-1; 7 bases line up with TRBD1. V was clipped by 3 bases and J by 1 base; unmatched bases: 2. Germline CDR1 is ENHRY and CDR2 is SYGVKD. The CDR3 spans 14 residues.

A few counts support this clonotype. J is TRBJ1-1 and V is TRBV5-5; D call uncertain. CDR1 SGHKS and CDR2 YYEKEE come from the germline V gene (reference sequence). V was shortened by 2 bases and J by 1 base, with 15 bases between the two germline ends. CDR3 size: 16 residues. The CDR3 bases are TGTGCCAGCAGCTTAGAAAGGACGAGGCAGAACACTGAAGCTTTCTTT. Encoded protein: CASSLERTRQNTEAFF.

The rearrangement joins TRBV7-2 to TRBJ1-2; D may be TRBD1 (5 bases). The length of the CDR3 is 14 residues. Germline lookup yields CDR1 SGHTA and CDR2 FQGNSA. Trimming cost V 1 base and J 4 bases, with 10 bases left between them. For the CDR3, the DNA is TGTGCCAGCAGCTTAGGGGGCAGCTTCTATGGCTACACCTTC. It is translated as CASSLGGSFYGYTF.

The CDR3 DNA sequence: TGTGCCATCAGTGAGCCCGGACAGAAAAAACCCTACGAGCAGTACTTC. Its protein is CAISEPGQKKPYEQYF. J is TRBJ2-7 and V is TRBV10-3; TRBD1 might be the D (6 bases). Trimming took 2 bases from V and 2 from J, leaving 16 bases between them. The CDR3 contains 16 residues. Germline CDR1 and CDR2: ENHRY and SYGVKD.

This chain links TRBV30 with TRBJ1-2; D unresolved. CDR1 and CDR2 from the germline V gene are GTSNPN and SVGIG (reference sequence). V was cut by 4 bases and J by 7 bases, with 13 bases left in between. The CDR3 consists of 12 residues. The CDR3 DNA is TGTGCCTGGAAGTCGGGGTATGGTGGCTACACCTTC. Its translation: CAWKSGYGGYTF.

This clonotype was detected many times. The J gene is TRBJ1-5, the V gene TRBV6-1; D gene ambiguous. The ends were cut back, 2 bases at V and 4 bases at J, with 9 bases in the middle. This CDR3 has 14 amino acids. Germline CDR1 is MNHNS and CDR2 is SASEGT. CDR3: CASSENSGNQPQHF. The CDR3 DNA reads as TGTGCCAGCAGTGAAAATAGTGGAAATCAGCCCCAGCATTTT.

This clonotype was seen a few times. The V and J genes are TRBV27 and TRBJ2-7; tentatively, D is TRBD2 (5 bases). V gave up 5 bases and J gave up 5 bases, with 13 bases separating them. From germline, CDR1 is MNHEY and CDR2 SMNVEV (reference sequence). The CDR3 sequence is 13 residues long. The CDR3 reads CASSPRGTDEQYF. The CDR3 DNA follows: TGTGCCAGCAGTCCACGGGGTACAGACGAGCAGTACTTC.

The chain couples TRBV19 to TRBJ1-5, with no clear D. The CDR3 length is 17 residues. Germline V CDR1 and CDR2: LNHDA, SQIVND (reference sequence). The germline V and J ends were trimmed by 0 bases and 1 base, with 13 bases remaining between them. The CDR3 reads CASSIDYNRASNQPQHF. CDR3 sequence (DNA): TGTGCCAGTAGTATAGATTATAATCGGGCAAGCAATCAGCCCCAGCATTTT.

There are many counts of this clonotype. The CDR3 DNA is TGTGCCAGCAGCTTAGCCGCAACCTGGACAGGGCACGAGCAGTACTTC. Translation gives CASSLAATWTGHEQYF. The chain links TRBV7-8 to TRBJ2-7, with 8 bases fitting TRBD1. V lost 0 bases to trimming and J lost 5 bases; unmatched junction nucleotides: 9. This CDR3 spans 16 amino acids. Germline loops: CDR1 SGHVS, CDR2 FQNEAQ. The full variable domain, its missing parts supplied by reference TRBV7-8 and TRBJ2-7, is GAGVSQSPRYKVAKRGQDVALRCDPISGHVSLFWYQQALGQGPEFLTYFQNEAQLDKSGLPSDRFFAERPEGSVSTLKIQRTQQEDSAVYLCASSLAATWTGHEQYFGPGTRLTVT.

This clonotype was counted many times. The chain uses TRBV12-5 and TRBJ2-7; TRBD1 is a possible D gene (8 bases). CDR1 and CDR2 (germline): LGHNT, FRNRAP. V shed 6 bases and J shed 2 bases, with 20 bases lying between them. The CDR3 consists of 16 residues. As DNA, the CDR3 is TGTGCTAGTGGGCTACCCACAGGGGGAGGGACCTACGAGCAGTACTTC. Translation gives CASGLPTGGGTYEQYF. The full variable domain, its missing parts supplied by reference TRBV12-5 and TRBJ2-7, is DARVTQTPRHKVTEMGQEVTMRCQPILGHNTVFWYRQTMMQGLELLAYFRNRAPLDDSGMPKDRFSAEMPDATLATLKIQPSEPRDSAVYFCASGLPTGGGTYEQYFGPGTRLTVT.

Only a few counts were recorded for this clonotype. The chain carries TRBV20-1 and TRBJ2-6; D unresolved. The CDR3 spans 15 residues. CDR1 is DFQATT, CDR2 SNEGSKA, per germline (reference sequence). Trimming removed 1 base from V and 0 bases from J, with 7 bases in between. Here the CDR3 reads CSARVASSGANVLTF. CDR3 nucleotides: TGCAGTGCTAGAGTTGCGAGCTCTGGGGCCAACGTCCTGACTTTC.

This clonotype was observed at least ten times. V is TRBV6-1 and J is TRBJ2-6, with 7 bases matching TRBD1. There are 15 residues in the CDR3. V lost 5 bases, J lost 4 bases, and 5 bases stayed unmatched. Germline CDR1 MNHNS, CDR2 SASEGT. The CDR3 spells CASSPTGYGANVLTF. The CDR3 nucleotides are TGTGCCAGCAGTCCGACAGGGTACGGGGCCAACGTCCTGACTTTC.

Of note for this clonotype: A much bigger clone sits one base away, suggesting this may be a read error. The CDR3 DNA reads as TGTGTCAGCAGTTTAACGGGACCCTTCTACGAGCAGTACTTC. It specifies CVSSLTGPFYEQYF. The gene calls are TRBV12-3 or TRBV12-4 and TRBJ2-7; tentatively, D is TRBD1 or TRBD2 (5 bases each). There are 14 residues in the CDR3.

This clonotype was seen many times. The rearrangement links TRBV7-2 to TRBJ2-7; TRBD2 agrees at 9 bases. Looked up from germline, CDR1 is SGHTA and CDR2 is FQGNSA. J lost 3 bases, V lost 1 base, and 1 base had no gene match. The CDR3 has 14 residues. The chain's CDR3 is CASSLEAGGYEQYF. CDR3 DNA sequence: TGTGCCAGCAGCTTAGAAGCGGGAGGCTACGAGCAGTACTTC. The full variable domain, rest sourced from reference TRBV7-2 and TRBJ2-7, is GAGVSQSPSNKVTEKGKDVELRCDPISGHTALYWYRQSLGQGLEFLIYFQGNSAPDKSGLPSDRFSAERTGGSVSTLTIQRTQQEDSAVYLCASSLEAGGYEQYFGPGTRLTVT.

The chain uses TRBV3-1 and TRBJ2-7; 9 bases agree with TRBD1. The germline V gene has CDR1 LGHDT and CDR2 YNNKEL (reference sequence). The CDR3 consists of 14 residues. Trimming cost V 5 bases and J 3 bases; bases outside gene matches: 5. The CDR3 spells CASSKGQGSYEQYF. The CDR3 DNA sequence: TGTGCCAGCAGCAAGGGACAGGGTAGCTACGAGCAGTACTTC.

The chain has TRBV12-3 or TRBV12-4 and TRBJ2-1, with 9 nucleotides matching TRBD2. This CDR3 spans 17 amino acids. V gave up 6 bases and J gave up 0 bases; unmatched junction bases: 9. CDR3 residues: CASRNRLAAHSYNEQFF. Here the CDR3 DNA reads TGTGCCAGCAGAAACCGACTAGCGGCGCACTCCTACAATGAGCAGTTCTTC.

This clonotype turned up a few times. CDR3 loop: CASSHRDRTNEQYF. In DNA form, the CDR3 reads TGTGCCAGCAGCCACAGGGACAGAACCAACGAGCAGTACTTC. The chain has TRBV7-9 and TRBJ2-7, with 7 bases lining up with TRBD1. V lost 5 bases and J lost 5; bases outside the gene matches: 9. Germline V gives CDR1 SEHNR, CDR2 FQNEAQ (reference sequence). CDR3 size: 14 residues. Looking up the rest from reference TRBV7-9 and TRBJ2-7 gives the full variable domain: DTGVSQNPRHKITKRGQNVTFRCDPISEHNRLYWYRQTLGQGPEFLTYFQNEAQLEKSRLLSDRFSAERPKGSFSTLEIQRTEQGDSAMYLCASSHRDRTNEQYFGPGTRLTVT.

As for this clonotype: One base away lies a much larger clone, so this may be a sequencing read error. V and J are TRBV6-9 and TRBJ2-5; D ambiguous. This CDR3 spans 16 amino acids. Germline V gives CDR1 MNHGY, CDR2 SVAAGI. CDR3: CASGYAVGIVRETQYF. In DNA, the CDR3 is TGTGCCAGCGGTTACGCTGTTGGTATCGTCAGAGAGACCCAGTACTTC.

The count of this clonotype is one. This sequence may be a read error, since a much larger clone differs from it by one base. This chain links TRBV12-3 or TRBV12-4 with TRBJ2-7; perhaps TRBD1 as D (6 bases). This CDR3 region has 14 residues. Between the trimmed V and J ends, which lost 3 bases and 3 bases, there was a span of 12 bases. In DNA, the CDR3 is TGTGCCAGCAGTTTCAGTGGGGGCTTCTACGAGCAGTACTTC. Translated, it gives CASSFSGGFYEQYF.

On this clonotype: This may be a read error: a much more frequent sequence differs by one nucleotide. The genes are TRBV7-2 and TRBJ2-7, with 9 bases matching TRBD2. Germline V gene data show CDR1 as SGHTA and CDR2 as FQGNSA. This CDR3 is 16 amino acids long. CDR3 in amino acids: CASGLEFLAGTYEQYF. The CDR3 DNA reads as TGTGCCAGCGGCTTAGAGTTCCTAGCGGGGACCTACGAGCAGTACTTC.

The chain links TRBV27 to TRBJ1-6; no clear D gene. Germline assignment: CDR1 MNHEY and CDR2 SMNVEV (reference sequence). Deletions cut 6 bases from V and 10 bases from J, with 19 bases between. This CDR3 region has 15 residues. The CDR3: CASRAPGSWHSPLHF. The DNA of the CDR3 is TGTGCCAGCAGAGCCCCGGGGAGTTGGCACTCACCCCTCCACTTT.

This clonotype was seen a handful of times. This rearrangement joins TRBV9 to TRBJ2-7; TRBD1 might be the D (7 bases). Germline V gene sequence: CDR1 SGDLS, CDR2 YYNGEE. CDR3 length: 15 amino acids. The germline V and J ends were trimmed by 5 bases and 2 bases, with 17 bases remaining between them. The CDR3 DNA is TGTGCCAGCAGTCCGGAGGGCAGGGGGACCTACGAGCAGTACTTC. It is translated as CASSPEGRGTYEQYF.

As concerns this clonotype: A much larger clone differs from this one at a single base, so this may be a read error. The chain joins TRBV5-1 to TRBJ2-4, with unresolved D. V lost 4 bases to trimming and J lost 2 bases, with 25 bases between them. CDR1 is SGHRS, CDR2 YFSETQ, per germline. The CDR3 is 19 amino acids. CDR3 protein: CASSPSEATGRLTKNIQYF. DNA for the CDR3: TGCGCCAGCAGCCCCAGTGAAGCCACGGGTCGCCTAACCAAAAACATTCAGTACTTC.

This clonotype was detected ten times or more. The CDR3 DNA sequence: TGTGCCAGCAGTCCCGGGACAGAGTACCCAGAGACCCAGTACTTC. Its protein is CASSPGTEYPETQYF. This sequence joins TRBV6-1 and TRBJ2-5; 7 positions match TRBD1. The CDR3 has 15 residues. The V and J ends lost 5 bases and 4 bases, in that order; junction bases with no gene match: 10. Per germline, CDR1 MNHNS and CDR2 SASEGT.

V gene TRBV7-6 combines with J gene TRBJ2-5; D is perhaps TRBD2 (6 bases). Germline V gives CDR1 SGHVS, CDR2 FNYEAQ. The V and J ends lost 3 bases and 0 bases respectively, with 11 bases between them. The CDR3 spans 15 residues. CDR3 amino acids: CASSFGGGDQETQYF. The CDR3 DNA reads as TGTGCCAGCAGCTTTGGGGGAGGAGACCAAGAGACCCAGTACTTC.

This clonotype was recorded at least ten times. The chain is built from TRBV28 and TRBJ2-7; D gene unclear. Germline V gene sequence: CDR1 MDHEN, CDR2 SYDVKM. V lost 6 bases, J lost 7 bases, and 19 bases lay in between. The CDR3 loop spans 14 amino acids. For the CDR3, the DNA is TGTGCCAGCAGCCCAACCCGTGGGGTTACGGAGCAGTACTTC. Its protein product is CASSPTRGVTEQYF.

The chain uses TRBV12-3 or TRBV12-4 and TRBJ2-3, with D possibly TRBD1 on 6 matching bases. Trimming shortened V by 1 base and J by 3 bases, and 8 bases separated the two germline ends. This CDR3 comprises 14 residues. CDR3 protein: CASSLDRETDTQYF. The CDR3 coding sequence is TGTGCCAGCAGTTTAGACAGGGAAACAGATACGCAGTATTTT.